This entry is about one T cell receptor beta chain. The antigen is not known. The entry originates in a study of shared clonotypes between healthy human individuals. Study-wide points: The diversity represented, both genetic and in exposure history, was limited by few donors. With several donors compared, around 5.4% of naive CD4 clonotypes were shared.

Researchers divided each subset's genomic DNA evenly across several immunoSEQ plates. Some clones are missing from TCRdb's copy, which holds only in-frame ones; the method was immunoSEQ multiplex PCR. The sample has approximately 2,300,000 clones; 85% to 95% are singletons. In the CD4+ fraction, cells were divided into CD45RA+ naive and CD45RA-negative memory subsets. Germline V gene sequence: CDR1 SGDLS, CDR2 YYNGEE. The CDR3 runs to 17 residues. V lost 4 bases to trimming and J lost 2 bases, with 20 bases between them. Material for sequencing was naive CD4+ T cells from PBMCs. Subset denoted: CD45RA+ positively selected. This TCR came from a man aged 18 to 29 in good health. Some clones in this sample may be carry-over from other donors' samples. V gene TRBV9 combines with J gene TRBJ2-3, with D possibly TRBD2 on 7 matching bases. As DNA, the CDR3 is TGTGCCAGCAGCAGGTGGGGGGGCAACTCTCACACAGATACGCAGTATTTT. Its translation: CASSRWGGNSHTDTQYF.